The T cell receptor (beta chain) under discussion was sequenced for a study of a mutant IDH1 vaccine in newly diagnosed glioma. In regard to this clone: Its antigen is as yet unknown.

Regarding the study as a whole: Top-clonotype changes in peripheral T cells seemed unrelated to pseudoprogression.

Assay used: immunoSEQ multiplex PCR; TCRdb lists only in-frame clones, some missing. This sample has roughly 43,000 clones, with approximately 86% found just once. Time point reported: week 47, end of study. Topical imiquimod was applied with each vaccine dose, which held 300 ug of mutant IDH1 20-mer peptide. Per germline, CDR1 SGHRS and CDR2 YFSETQ. CDR3 length: 15 amino acids. Trimming left V 0 bases short and J 6 bases short, with 13 bases between. Sequenced material: PBMCs, taken from a glioma patient whose treatment included an IDH1 peptide vaccine. This receptor was identified in a man aged 18-30 years with glioma. Some clones in this sample may be carry-over from other donors' samples. The V call is TRBV5-1, the J call TRBJ1-5; no clear D gene. The CDR3 region is CASSLDVASGQPQHF. The CDR3 DNA reads TGCGCCAGCAGCTTGGATGTGGCATCGGGTCAGCCCCAGCATTTT. Drawing the rest from reference TRBV5-1 and TRBJ1-5, the complete variable domain is KAGVTQTPRYLIKTRGQQVTLSCSPISGHRSVSWYQQTPGQGLQFLFEYFSETQRNKGNFPGRFSGRQFSNSRSEMNVSTLELGDSALYLCASSLDVASGQPQHFGDGTRLSIL.